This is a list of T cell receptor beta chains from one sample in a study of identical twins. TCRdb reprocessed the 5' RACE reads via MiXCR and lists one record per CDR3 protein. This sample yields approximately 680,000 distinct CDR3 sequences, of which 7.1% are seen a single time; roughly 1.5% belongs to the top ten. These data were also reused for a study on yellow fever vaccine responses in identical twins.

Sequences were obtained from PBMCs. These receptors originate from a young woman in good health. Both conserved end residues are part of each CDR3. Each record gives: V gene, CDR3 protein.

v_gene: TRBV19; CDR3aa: CASSIGGFLETQYF
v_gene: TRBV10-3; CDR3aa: CAITPGTGELFF
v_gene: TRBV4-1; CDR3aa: CASWAGGPRDIQYF
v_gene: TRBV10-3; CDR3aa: CAISDPRGRVGNTGELFF
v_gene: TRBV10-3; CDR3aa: CAISESRGSYNEQFF
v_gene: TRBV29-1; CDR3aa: CSVGGRLNEQFF
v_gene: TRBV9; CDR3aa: CASSTYPGRQETQYF
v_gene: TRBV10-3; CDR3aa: CAISEYGPDRDTEAFF
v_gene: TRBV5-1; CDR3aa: CASKIRDQGRETQYF
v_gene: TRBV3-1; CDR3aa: CASSQEGTAIYTF
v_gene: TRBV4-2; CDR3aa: CASSQDFSGDYGYTF
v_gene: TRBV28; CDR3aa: CASSFLGGGYNEQFF
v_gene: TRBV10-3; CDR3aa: CAIRVAGGGGDEQFF
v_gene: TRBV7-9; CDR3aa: CASSPRRDSEKLFF
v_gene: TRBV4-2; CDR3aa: CASSQEANPNTGELFF
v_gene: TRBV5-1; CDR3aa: CASSLERHGELFF
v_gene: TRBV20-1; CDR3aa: CSATITGNEQFF
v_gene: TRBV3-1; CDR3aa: CASSQIAGLNTGELFF
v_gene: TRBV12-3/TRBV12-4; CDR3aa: CASSLAGSLNNSPLHF
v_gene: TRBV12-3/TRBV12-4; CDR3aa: CASSSFRGQPQHF
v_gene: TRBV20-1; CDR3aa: CSAIAGVGTDTQYF
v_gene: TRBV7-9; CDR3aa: CASSFRNDKGFNEQFF
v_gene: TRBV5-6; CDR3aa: CASSRYSGYEQYF
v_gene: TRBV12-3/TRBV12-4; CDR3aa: CASSQGPQFSYNEQFF
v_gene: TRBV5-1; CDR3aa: CASSAGLVGETQYF
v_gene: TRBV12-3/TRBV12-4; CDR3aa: CASRGPKHTEAFF
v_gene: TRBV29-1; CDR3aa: CSFRTDFSYEQYF
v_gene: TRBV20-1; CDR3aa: CSARIALGYLHF
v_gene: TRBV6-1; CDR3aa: CASRRASTGVNEKLFF
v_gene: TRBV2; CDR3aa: CASSEGPGISTYEQYF
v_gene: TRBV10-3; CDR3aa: CATRGRQETQYF
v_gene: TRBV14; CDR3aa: CASSQGIGTGELFF
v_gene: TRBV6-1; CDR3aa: CASSENWLAGLQKETQYF
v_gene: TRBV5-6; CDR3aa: CASSFRGTSGIPTDTQYF
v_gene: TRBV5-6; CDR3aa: CASSLNGGTYEQYF
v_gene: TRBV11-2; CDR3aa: CASSAITTGVRETQYF
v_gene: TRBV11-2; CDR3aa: CASSPHLVAGGTYEQYF
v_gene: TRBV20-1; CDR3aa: CSALGQFGYTF
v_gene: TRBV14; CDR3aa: CASSPRLEAFF
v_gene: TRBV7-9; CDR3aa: CASSLVTGYEQYF
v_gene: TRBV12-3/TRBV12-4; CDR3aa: CASSLFGGGSEQFF